The 19 T cell receptor beta chains given below trace back to one sample, sequenced in a study of T cell responses to AZD1222 COVID-19 vaccine. Assay used: immunoSEQ multiplex PCR; TCRdb lists only in-frame clones, some missing. The sample has 99,000 or so clones; over 90% are singletons. This sample comprised peripheral blood, obtained on day 0 of AZD1222 vaccination. These receptors originate from an adult in good health.

On this clone: Other DNA variants within this sample encode the same CDR3. The chain uses TRBV12-5 and TRBJ2-3, with TRBD1 as a possible D gene (6 bases). CDR1 and CDR2 (germline): LGHNT, FRNRAP. The V end was cut by 6 bases, the J end by 4 bases, with 11 bases between. This CDR3 contains 13 residues. The CDR3 region has the DNA TGTGCTAGTGGCCCACAGGGCCCAGATACGCAGTATTTT. Residues: CASGPQGPDTQYF.

The chain has TRBV11-3 and TRBJ2-1; no clear D. V lost 6 bases and J lost 6, with 12 bases in between. Germline V CDR1 and CDR2: SGHNT, YENEEA. The CDR3 sequence is 13 residues long. As DNA, the CDR3 is TGTGCCAGCAGACGCGACCCTAGCAATGAGCAGTTCTTC. This gives the protein CASRRDPSNEQFF. The full variable domain, in which reference TRBV11-3 and TRBJ2-1 provide the parts outside the CDR3, is EAGVVQSPRYKIIEKKQPVAFWCNPISGHNTLYWYLQNLGQGPELLIRYENEEAVDDSQLPKDRFSAERLKGVDSTLKIQPAELGDSAVYLCASRRDPSNEQFFGPGTRLTVL.

The gene calls are TRBV19 and TRBJ1-1; weak D call: TRBD1 (5 bases). V lost 5 bases and J lost 1, with 8 bases in between. Germline-derived CDR1 and CDR2 are LNHDA and SQIVND (reference sequence). The CDR3 extends over 13 amino acids. In DNA form, the CDR3 reads TGTGCCAGTAGTTCGGGACGGAACACTGAAGCTTTCTTT. It encodes CASSSGRNTEAFF.

The V and J genes are TRBV7-2 and TRBJ2-5; 12 bases fit TRBD2. Germline lookup yields CDR1 SGHTA and CDR2 FQGNSA. With 5 bases clipped from V and 5 bases from J, the junction kept 6 bases outside the gene matches. CDR3 length equals 15 residues. The CDR3 DNA reads TGTGCCAGCAGCACCCGACTAGCGGGAGTGGAGACCCAGTACTTC. This translates into CASSTRLAGVETQYF.

This clone was found a few times. Germline and junction disagree at one end, which may indicate a read error. The chain couples TRBV5-1 to TRBJ1-2; D gene unclear. Germline CDR1 and CDR2: SGHRS and YFSETQ. The CDR3 runs 15 residues. The CDR3 DNA reads as TGCGCCAGCAGGTTGGCAGTATCCAGTATCTATGGCTACACCTTC. Translation gives CASRLAVSSIYGYTF.

This sequence joins TRBV19 and TRBJ2-5, with D perhaps matching TRBD2 (6 bases). The CDR3 contains 15 residues. Germline-derived CDR1 and CDR2 are LNHDA and SQIVND (reference sequence). V was shortened by 6 bases and J by 3 bases, with 17 bases between the two germline ends. CDR3 sequence (DNA): TGTGCCAGTAGCACCTACGGGACTCCGAAAGAGACCCAGTACTTC. Translation: CASSTYGTPKETQYF. Based on the CDR3 plus reference TRBV19 and TRBJ2-5, the full variable domain is DGGITQSPKYLFRKEGQNVTLSCEQNLNHDAMYWYRQDPGQGLRLIYYSQIVNDFQKGDIAEGYSVSREKKESFPLTVTSAQKNPTAFYLCASSTYGTPKETQYFGPGTRLLVL.

The gene calls are TRBV4-2 and TRBJ2-4; 8 nucleotides line up with TRBD1. The V and J ends lost 0 bases and 2 bases, in that order; junction bases with no gene match: 3. Germline values: CDR1 LGHNA, CDR2 YNFKEQ. The CDR3 is 16 amino acids. Here the CDR3 reads CASSQDWTGSKNIQYF. The CDR3 DNA sequence: TGTGCCAGCAGCCAAGATTGGACAGGGTCCAAAAACATTCAGTACTTC.

The chain couples TRBV19 to TRBJ1-5, with D possibly matching TRBD1 (5 bases). This CDR3 contains 15 residues. V lost 0 bases, J lost 5 bases, and 11 bases lay in between. Germline values: CDR1 LNHDA, CDR2 SQIVND (reference sequence). The chain's CDR3 is CASSIDGAGDQPQHF. The CDR3 DNA sequence: TGTGCCAGTAGTATAGATGGGGCAGGCGATCAGCCCCAGCATTTT.

The chain recombines TRBV27 with TRBJ2-2; TRBD2 matches 12 bases. Germline V gene sequence: CDR1 MNHEY, CDR2 SMNVEV (reference sequence). The CDR3 sequence is 22 residues long. J lost 5 bases, V lost 0 bases, and 19 bases had no gene match. In DNA form, the CDR3 reads TGTGCCAGCAGTTTATCGCCCCAACTGACCGGGACTAGCGGGTCTGAAACCGGGGAGCTGTTTTTT. As protein: CASSLSPQLTGTSGSETGELFF.

The chain links TRBV5-4 to TRBJ2-3; D ambiguous. The CDR3 length is 13 residues. V gave up 0 bases and J gave up 3 bases, with 5 bases separating them. Germline CDR1 reads SGHNT; CDR2 reads YYREEE (reference sequence). The CDR3 coding sequence is TGTGCCAGCAGCTTGGAAGCGACAGATACGCAGTATTTT. This gives the protein CASSLEATDTQYF.

The V and J genes are TRBV7-2 and TRBJ1-5, with D tentatively TRBD1 (6 bases). Germline V CDR1 and CDR2: SGHTA, FQGNSA. Between the trimmed V and J ends, which lost 3 bases and 0 bases, there was a span of 12 bases. CDR3 length equals 16 residues. CDR3 nucleotides: TGTGCCAGCAGCTTCGGGGGACATTATAGCAATCAGCCCCAGCATTTT. Its protein product is CASSFGGHYSNQPQHF.

The rearrangement joins TRBV21-1 to TRBJ2-2; no check of the table's D call, TRBD1, against the DNA was made. TRBV21-1 is a listed pseudogene. CDR3 length: 17 amino acids. As DNA, the CDR3 is TGTGCCAGCAGCAAAGAGGTCCGGACAGGGGCTGCCGGGGAGCTGTTTTTT. Its translation is CASSKEVRTGAAGELFF.

This clone was recorded a few times. The gene calls are TRBV6-1 and TRBJ1-2, with TRBD1 matching over 9 bases. Germline assignment: CDR1 MNHNS and CDR2 SASEGT. The CDR3 loop spans 16 amino acids. Trimming took 1 base from V and 8 from J; bases not matched to a gene: 11. In nucleotides, the CDR3 is TGTGCCAGCAGTGAAGAAATCGGGACAGGGAGTTTCGGCTACACCTTC. Translation: CASSEEIGTGSFGYTF.

This rearrangement joins TRBV7-2 to TRBJ1-1; D is undetermined. Germline CDR1 and CDR2: SGHTA and FQGNSA. This CDR3 contains 13 residues. Trimming shortened V by 5 bases and J by 8 bases, and 15 bases separated the two germline ends. CDR3 amino acids: CASSHRVLQEAFF. In DNA form, the CDR3 reads TGTGCCAGCAGCCATAGGGTCCTCCAGGAAGCTTTCTTT.

The chain links TRBV28 to TRBJ2-1; D unclear. The germline gives CDR1 MDHEN, CDR2 SYDVKM. The CDR3 consists of 14 residues. V dropped 5 bases and J dropped 6 bases, with 14 bases sitting between them. The CDR3 DNA is TGTGCCAGCAGTGCCCGGAGTTGGGGCAATGAGCAGTTCTTC. Its translation: CASSARSWGNEQFF.

This chain joins TRBV28 and TRBJ1-2; D perhaps matches TRBD1 (5 bases). The V gene lost 6 bases and the J gene lost 4 bases, with 15 bases spanning the gap. CDR3 length equals 14 residues. Germline values: CDR1 MDHEN, CDR2 SYDVKM. Here the CDR3 reads CASSSQGGSYGYTF. The CDR3 DNA sequence: TGTGCCAGCAGCTCCCAGGGTGGCAGCTATGGCTACACCTTC.

The rearrangement links TRBV15 to TRBJ1-1; D may be TRBD1 (5 bases). The germline V gene has CDR1 LNHNV and CDR2 YYDKDF (reference sequence). The CDR3 loop spans 14 amino acids. Trimming took 1 base from V and 2 from J, leaving 8 bases between them. DNA for the CDR3: TGTGCCACCAGCAGAGGACAGTTTAACACTGAAGCTTTCTTT. It is translated as CATSRGQFNTEAFF.

The V call is TRBV7-8, the J call TRBJ1-5; TRBD1 agrees at 7 bases. The CDR3 runs 17 residues. In germline, CDR1 is SGHVS, CDR2 FQNEAQ. The ends lost 10 bases at V and 3 bases at J; junction bases unmatched: 18. In DNA form, the CDR3 reads TGTGCCATCCCAACCACACCGGACAGGCCCTACAATCAGCCCCAGCATTTT. Its protein is CAIPTTPDRPYNQPQHF. Filled out from reference TRBV7-8 and TRBJ1-5, the complete variable domain reads GAGVSQSPRYKVAKRGQDVALRCDPISGHVSLFWYQQALGQGPEFLTYFQNEAQLDKSGLPSDRFFAERPEGSVSTLKIQRTQQEDSAVYLCAIPTTPDRPYNQPQHFGDGTRLSIL.

The chain employs TRBV9 and TRBJ2-5; 15 bases map to TRBD2. Germline V lookup: CDR1 SGDLS, CDR2 YYNGEE. The CDR3 is made up of 22 amino acids. With 3 bases clipped from V and 2 bases from J, the junction kept 20 bases outside the gene matches. The DNA for the CDR3 is TGTGCCAGCAGCGCGAACAGGCCCGGACTAGCGGGAGGGCCGGCTGGGCAAGAGACCCAGTACTTC. This codes for CASSANRPGLAGGPAGQETQYF.